The present T cell receptor beta chain was sequenced within a study of blood T cell repertoires in COVID-19. Study information: The samples span acute and convalescent COVID-19 from the United States, Italy and Spain.

Only in-frame clones appear in the TCRdb table, and some are missing; sequencing was by immunoSEQ multiplex PCR. The sample includes 150,000 to 200,000 clones, 83% seen only once; the top ten take roughly 7.5%. Seattle researchers signed up patients amid active infection and tracked them longitudinally. Trimming removed 2 bases at V and 7 bases at J, with 25 bases between. The CDR3 sequence is 17 residues long. CDR1 and CDR2 from the germline V gene are SGDLS and YYNGEE. This TCR was recovered from a woman in her seventies with COVID-19, enrolled during active disease. The sequenced sample was peripheral blood. The chain couples TRBV9 to TRBJ2-7; weak D call: TRBD2 (6 bases). The CDR3 region has the DNA TGTGCCAGCAGCGTCTCCCCCACAGGTCGGGAGTCTAAAGAGCAGTACTTC. Translation: CASSVSPTGRESKEQYF. The whole variable domain, filled in from reference TRBV9 and TRBJ2-7, reads DSGVTQTPKHLITATGQRVTLRCSPRSGDLSVYWYQQSLDQGLQFLIQYYNGEERAKGNILERFSAQQFPDLHSELNLSSLELGDSALYFCASSVSPTGRESKEQYFGPGTRLTVT.